Shown below are 23 T cell receptor beta chains from a single sample sequenced in a study of shared clonotypes between healthy human individuals (dated by TCRdb to 2018 to 2021). The library was built by means of the immunoSEQ multiplex PCR assay. The table comes from immuneACCESS by way of TCRdb, which keeps in-frame sequences with V and J called. Part of the clones is missing from these tables; in studies checked, under half for an unresolved V gene and the rest for unknown reasons. For this sample there are about 2.1 million clones; 85% to 95% appear just once. Under 2% of the sample belongs to the ten largest clones. For the CD8 naive samples, CD45RO-negative cells were positively selected for CCR7, yielding a CD45RA+CCR7+ population from which TemRA cells were excluded. The sample taken for sequencing was naive CD8+ T cells from PBMCs. The cell subset or site label on this specimen signifies: CD45RA+CCR7+. These receptors were obtained from a man aged 18 to 29 in good health. Some clones in this sample may be carry-over from other donors' samples.

To note about this clone: Other DNA sequences in this specimen translate into the identical CDR3. The chain is built from TRBV4-3 and TRBJ2-5; 7 nucleotides match TRBD2. After removal of 1 base from V and 2 bases from J, the junction contained 4 bases not matched to a gene. The CDR3 runs 15 residues. Germline V gene data show CDR1 as LGHNA and CDR2 as YSLEER. CDR3 residues: CASSQGLAAQETQYF. The DNA of the CDR3 is TGCGCCAGCAGCCAAGGGCTAGCGGCACAAGAGACCCAGTACTTC.

The CDR3 loop is CASRSSSTSNQPQHF. The CDR3 DNA follows: TGTGCCAGCAGGTCGAGTTCCACTAGCAATCAGCCCCAGCATTTT. This sequence joins TRBV28 and TRBJ1-5; no reliable D call. The CDR3 covers 15 residues. The germline V gene encodes CDR1 MDHEN and CDR2 SYDVKM. Trimming cost V 6 bases and J 0 bases, with 12 bases left between them.

This clone has just one count. This chain uses TRBV28 with TRBJ2-1, with 9 bases that match TRBD2. Trimming at V came to 5 bases and at J to 5 bases, leaving 7 bases not matched to a gene. This CDR3 region has 15 residues. Germline V gene lookup returns CDR1 MDHEN and CDR2 SYDVKM. The CDR3 sequence is CASSPLAGRHNEQFF. In DNA form, the CDR3 reads TGTGCCAGCAGTCCTCTAGCGGGACGACACAATGAGCAGTTCTTC.

The gene calls are TRBV29-1 and TRBJ2-7; D uncertain. The CDR3 sequence is 13 residues long. In germline, CDR1 is SQVTM, CDR2 ANQGSEA. V lost 5 bases to trimming and J lost 3 bases, with 14 bases between them. The CDR3 here is CSVFEPRYYEQYF. The CDR3 bases are TGCAGCGTTTTTGAGCCTCGTTACTACGAGCAGTACTTC.

About this clone itself: The sample carries other DNA sequences with the same CDR3. This chain connects TRBV6-5 to TRBJ2-7, with a tentative D call TRBD2 (5 bases). The CDR3 loop spans 14 amino acids. Germline lookup yields CDR1 MNHEY and CDR2 SVGAGI. With 6 bases removed from V and 3 bases from J, the gap between germline ends came to 15 bases. The CDR3 DNA reads TGTGCCAGCAGCCCTTTTCCGGGGAGCTACGAGCAGTACTTC. Its translation is CASSPFPGSYEQYF.

The V and J genes are TRBV27 and TRBJ2-3; TRBD2 agrees at 13 bases. This CDR3 spans 16 amino acids. J lost 4 bases, V lost 4 bases, and 5 bases had no gene match. Germline values: CDR1 MNHEY, CDR2 SMNVEV (reference sequence). CDR3 DNA: TGTGCCAGCAGTTACAGGGGACTAGCGGGACCAGATACGCAGTATTTT. This translates into CASSYRGLAGPDTQYF.

The genes are TRBV4-1 and TRBJ2-1; 9 positions match TRBD2. The CDR3 contains 16 residues. Germline V gene data show CDR1 as MGHRA and CDR2 as YSYEKL. With V trimmed by 0 bases and J by 2 bases, 2 bases remained unmatched. CDR3 loop: CASSQDVAGAYNEQFF. The CDR3 DNA reads as TGCGCCAGCAGCCAAGATGTAGCGGGAGCCTACAATGAGCAGTTCTTC.

J is TRBJ2-1 and V is TRBV4-2, with D unresolved. V was clipped by 4 bases and J by 8 bases, with 18 bases between them. The CDR3 consists of 15 residues. Germline CDR1 and CDR2: LGHNA and YNFKEQ. The CDR3: CASSPNSRPSDEQFF. The CDR3 DNA reads TGTGCCAGCAGCCCAAACTCCAGGCCGTCCGATGAGCAGTTCTTC.

CDR3 coding DNA: TGTGCCATCAGGGTCGGGACTAGTTCCCATGAGCAGTTCTTC. Translated, it gives CAIRVGTSSHEQFF. The rearrangement uses TRBV10-3 and TRBJ2-1; 8 bases match TRBD2. J gave up 8 bases and V 6 bases, and 9 bases lay outside the gene matches. The CDR3 contains 14 residues. The germline V gene encodes CDR1 ENHRY and CDR2 SYGVKD.

The chain recombines TRBV2 with TRBJ2-3, with 9 nucleotides matching TRBD1. CDR3 length: 15 residues. The germline CDR1 and CDR2 sequences are SNHLY and FYNNEI. V lost 6 bases and J lost 2; bases outside the gene matches: 6. Here the CDR3 DNA reads TGTGCCAGCAGGGGGGGGACAGGGACCACAGATACGCAGTATTTT. Encoded protein: CASRGGTGTTDTQYF.

V and J are TRBV29-1 and TRBJ2-3, with a tentative D call TRBD2 (6 bases). The V end lost 3 bases, the J end lost 3 bases, and 19 bases lay between the germline ends. The germline gives CDR1 SQVTM, CDR2 ANQGSEA. The CDR3 spans 16 residues. CDR3 nucleotides: TGCAGCGTTGATCTGGGACTGTTAGTGGGGACAGATACGCAGTATTTT. This codes for CSVDLGLLVGTDTQYF.

Turning to this clone: The sample has other DNA sequences that encode this CDR3 too. The rearrangement joins TRBV19 to TRBJ1-5; D remains ambiguous. The CDR3 length is 15 residues. CDR1 and CDR2 from the germline V gene are LNHDA and SQIVND (reference sequence). V lost 3 bases, J lost 2 bases, and 11 bases lay in between. The CDR3 here is CASSIVGLGNQPQHF. CDR3 in DNA: TGTGCCAGTAGTATCGTCGGCTTGGGCAATCAGCCCCAGCATTTT.

In regard to this clone: Additional DNA sequences in this sample encode the identical CDR3. The V call is TRBV15, the J call TRBJ2-3; D gene uncertain. Trimming shortened V by 1 base and J by 5 bases, and 4 bases separated the two germline ends. The germline V gene encodes CDR1 LNHNV and CDR2 YYDKDF (reference sequence). The CDR3 contains 12 residues. CDR3 protein: CATSRGLDTQYF. DNA for the CDR3: TGTGCCACCAGCAGAGGCCTAGATACGCAGTATTTT.

As concerns this clone: This sample also contains other DNA sequences that code for the same CDR3. The CDR3 coding sequence is TGTGCCAGCAGTTACGGGCAGGGGATCTACGAGCAGTACTTC. This codes for CASSYGQGIYEQYF. The rearrangement links TRBV6-5 to TRBJ2-7, with D possibly TRBD1 on 6 matching bases. In germline, CDR1 is MNHEY, CDR2 SVGAGI. The CDR3 is 14 amino acids. The germline V and J ends were trimmed by 2 bases and 3 bases, with 11 bases remaining between them.

This chain uses TRBV7-9 with TRBJ2-5, with 7 bases fitting TRBD1. Looked up from germline, CDR1 is SEHNR and CDR2 is FQNEAQ (reference sequence). The ends lost 3 bases at V and 4 bases at J; junction bases unmatched: 8. This CDR3 contains 15 residues. CDR3 nucleotides: TGTGCCAGCAGCTTCCCCCCGACAGGGTCAGAGACCCAGTACTTC. Its protein is CASSFPPTGSETQYF.

This rearrangement joins TRBV7-9 to TRBJ2-7; TRBD2 matches 10 bases. The V gene end was trimmed by 1 base and the J gene end by 4 bases; junction bases not matched to a gene: 16. CDR3 length: 19 residues. From germline, CDR1 is SEHNR and CDR2 FQNEAQ (reference sequence). The CDR3 loop is CASSLVSSGSMGALYEQYF. The CDR3 DNA reads TGTGCCAGCAGCTTAGTGTCTAGCGGGAGTATGGGGGCCCTGTACGAGCAGTACTTC. The entire variable domain, with the rest obtained from reference TRBV7-9 and TRBJ2-7, is as follows: DTGVSQNPRHKITKRGQNVTFRCDPISEHNRLYWYRQTLGQGPEFLTYFQNEAQLEKSRLLSDRFSAERPKGSFSTLEIQRTEQGDSAMYLCASSLVSSGSMGALYEQYFGPGTRLTVT.

The rearrangement links TRBV28 to TRBJ2-7; D may be TRBD2 (5 bases). The CDR3 has 13 residues. Germline V CDR1 and CDR2: MDHEN, SYDVKM. V gave up 6 bases and J gave up 2 bases, with 11 bases separating them. The CDR3 sequence is CASRPGIPYEQYF. DNA for the CDR3: TGTGCCAGCAGGCCCGGGATACCCTACGAGCAGTACTTC. The variable domain in full, with the rest retrieved from reference TRBV28 and TRBJ2-7, is DVKVTQSSRYLVKRTGEKVFLECVQDMDHENMFWYRQDPGLGLRLIYFSYDVKMKEKGDIPEGYSVSREKKERFSLILESASTNQTSMYLCASRPGIPYEQYFGPGTRLTVT.

This chain links TRBV7-9 with TRBJ2-1; TRBD2 agrees at 9 bases. The junction had 5 bases not matched to a gene; V was cut back by 5 bases and J by 0 bases. There are 16 residues in the CDR3. Germline CDR1 reads SEHNR; CDR2 reads FQNEAQ (reference sequence). This CDR3 reads CASSRTREGSYNEQFF. The CDR3 DNA reads as TGTGCCAGCAGCCGTACGCGGGAGGGCTCCTACAATGAGCAGTTCTTC.

This clone was seen just once. J is TRBJ2-6 and V is TRBV27, with D maybe TRBD1 (7 bases). The V end was cut by 8 bases, the J end by 4 bases, with 18 bases between. Germline V gene sequence: CDR1 MNHEY, CDR2 SMNVEV (reference sequence). The CDR3 length is 16 residues. This CDR3 is CASSLEGAPGANVLTF. CDR3 DNA: TGTGCCAGCTCGCTGGAGGGGGCGCCAGGGGCCAACGTCCTGACTTTC. Drawing the rest from reference TRBV27 and TRBJ2-6, the complete variable domain is EAQVTQNPRYLITVTGKKLTVTCSQNMNHEYMSWYRQDPGLGLRQIYYSMNVEVTDKGDVPEGYKVSRKEKRNFPLILESPSPNQTSLYFCASSLEGAPGANVLTFGAGSRLTVL.

The chain carries TRBV5-6 and TRBJ2-2; 7 positions agree with TRBD1. The V and J ends lost 4 bases and 2 bases, in that order; junction bases with no gene match: 8. The CDR3 has 16 amino acids. CDR1 SGHDT and CDR2 YYEEEE come from the germline V gene. The CDR3 spells CASSPAGTDNTGELFF. In nucleotides, the CDR3 is TGTGCCAGCAGCCCGGCCGGGACAGACAACACCGGGGAGCTGTTTTTT. The full variable domain, with the rest looked up from reference TRBV5-6 and TRBJ2-2, is DAGVTQSPTHLIKTRGQQVTLRCSPKSGHDTVSWYQQALGQGPQFIFQYYEEEERQRGNFPDRFSGHQFPNYSSELNVNALLLGDSALYLCASSPAGTDNTGELFFGEGSRLTVL.

As concerns this clone: Distinct nucleotide sequences in the sample also encode this CDR3. This chain connects TRBV7-9 to TRBJ2-7, with D possibly being TRBD1 or TRBD2 (5 bases each). V was trimmed by 1 base and J by 4 bases, leaving 14 bases between them. Germline values: CDR1 SEHNR, CDR2 FQNEAQ (reference sequence). There are 15 residues in the CDR3. In nucleotides, the CDR3 is TGTGCCAGCAGCTTAGGAGGTGGGGGAAGGTACGAGCAGTACTTC. The encoded protein is CASSLGGGGRYEQYF.

The chain joins TRBV28 to TRBJ2-1; weak D call: TRBD1 (6 bases). Trimming pared 3 bases from V and 4 bases from J, leaving 10 bases between. Looked up from germline, CDR1 is MDHEN and CDR2 is SYDVKM. The CDR3 totals 14 residues. In DNA form, the CDR3 reads TGTGCCAGCAGTTTCTTCGGGACATACAATGAGCAGTTCTTC. Residues: CASSFFGTYNEQFF.

V and J are TRBV9 and TRBJ2-7, with no clear D. There are 14 residues in the CDR3. Trimming removed 2 bases from V and 7 bases from J, with 16 bases in between. The germline V gene encodes CDR1 SGDLS and CDR2 YYNGEE. The CDR3 coding sequence is TGTGCCAGCAGCGTTGAGGAGTATTCGTGGGAGCAGTACTTC. Its protein product is CASSVEEYSWEQYF. The full variable domain, completed using reference TRBV9 and TRBJ2-7, is DSGVTQTPKHLITATGQRVTLRCSPRSGDLSVYWYQQSLDQGLQFLIQYYNGEERAKGNILERFSAQQFPDLHSELNLSSLELGDSALYFCASSVEEYSWEQYFGPGTRLTVT.